This T cell receptor beta chain was obtained from a study of control samples from healthy donors and cancer patients. The CDR3 spans 15 residues. Germline-derived CDR1 and CDR2 are MNHEY and SVGAGI. V lost 6 bases, J lost 5 bases, and 6 bases stayed unmatched. Method: immunoSEQ multiplex PCR; TCRdb's copy keeps in-frame clones and lacks some. The sample carries some 100,000 clones, roughly 90% recorded once. This TCR was recovered from a human donor in good health. The donor label of this sample is uncertain. The sample consisted of blood. This sequence joins TRBV6-5 and TRBJ2-5, with TRBD2 matching over 13 bases. This CDR3 reads CASRRLAGGGETQYF. CDR3 sequence (DNA): TGTGCCAGCAGGAGACTAGCGGGGGGAGGCGAGACCCAGTACTTC.